This paragraph covers one TCR beta chain sequence. Antigen specificity is unknown. These data are taken from a study of graft-versus-host responses after intestinal transplantation. At the level of the study: Recipients received multivisceral, liver-intestinal, or isolated intestinal transplants. Recipients were all induced with anti-thymocyte globulin, then given tacrolimus and steroids for around three years.

Study-level results: Early after transplant, HvG declines were associated with peak levels of circulating GvH clones.

Trimming cost V 5 bases and J 0 bases, with 10 bases left between them. The CDR3 is made up of 14 amino acids. Germline CDR1 is SGHTA and CDR2 is FQGNSA. Assay: immunoSEQ multiplex PCR; the TCRdb copy retains only in-frame clones and omits some. This sample has about 22,000 clones, with around 77% found just once. Lymphocytes (intraepithelial and lamina propria) were released by processing the graft tissue. This TCR was recovered from a human patient who received an intestinal transplant, so some T cells may come from the graft donor. The chain employs TRBV7-2 and TRBJ2-5; a weak D match, TRBD2 (6 bases). Material: ileum tissue, obtained 12 days after intestinal transplant. CDR3 in amino acids: CASSAGGYQETQYF. As DNA, the CDR3 is TGTGCCAGCAGCGCTGGGGGGTACCAAGAGACCCAGTACTTC.